What follows is one T cell receptor beta chain and its context. Its antigen remains unknown. The sample originates from a study of cytomegalovirus exposure and HLA in healthy donors. Regarding the study as a whole: Further analysis, carried out later, found HLA-associated TCR beta chains more clonally expanded than equally common other chains. When the data were analyzed later, several of the most significant clusters appeared to be linked to common viral pathogens. Reports showed the classifier diagnosing cytomegalovirus status with high specificity and sensitivity. Cytomegalovirus association was assigned to over 150 TCR beta chains.

The primer mix had 60 Vbeta and 13 Jbeta primers. Method: immunoSEQ multiplex PCR; TCRdb's copy keeps in-frame clones and lacks some. The table includes under 150,000 clones, around 73% detected once. The CDR3 covers 14 residues. Germline assignment: CDR1 SGHDT and CDR2 YYEEEE. With 0 bases removed from V and 7 bases from J, the gap between germline ends came to 13 bases. The clonotype originates from a human donor in good health. Sequencing was carried out using PBMCs. J is TRBJ1-2 and V is TRBV5-6; possibly TRBD1 for D (6 bases). The CDR3 region has the DNA TGTGCCAGCAGCTTGGTACAGGGAATGGGTGGCTACACCTTC. It specifies CASSLVQGMGGYTF.